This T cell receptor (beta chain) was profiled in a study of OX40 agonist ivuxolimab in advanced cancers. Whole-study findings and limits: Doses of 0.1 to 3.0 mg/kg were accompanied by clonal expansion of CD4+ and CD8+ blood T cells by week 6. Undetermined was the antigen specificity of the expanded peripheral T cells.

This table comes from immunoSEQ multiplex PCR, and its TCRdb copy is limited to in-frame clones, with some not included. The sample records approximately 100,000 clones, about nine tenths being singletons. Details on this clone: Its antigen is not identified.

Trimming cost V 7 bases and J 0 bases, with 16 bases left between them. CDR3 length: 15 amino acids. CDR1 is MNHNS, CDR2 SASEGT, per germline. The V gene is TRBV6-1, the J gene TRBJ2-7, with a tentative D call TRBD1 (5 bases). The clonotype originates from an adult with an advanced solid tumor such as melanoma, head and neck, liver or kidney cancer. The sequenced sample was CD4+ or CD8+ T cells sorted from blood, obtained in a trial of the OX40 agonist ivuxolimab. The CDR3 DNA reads TGTGCCAGCATTAAGAAAGGGGTCGGCTCCTACGAGCAGTACTTC. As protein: CASIKKGVGSYEQYF.